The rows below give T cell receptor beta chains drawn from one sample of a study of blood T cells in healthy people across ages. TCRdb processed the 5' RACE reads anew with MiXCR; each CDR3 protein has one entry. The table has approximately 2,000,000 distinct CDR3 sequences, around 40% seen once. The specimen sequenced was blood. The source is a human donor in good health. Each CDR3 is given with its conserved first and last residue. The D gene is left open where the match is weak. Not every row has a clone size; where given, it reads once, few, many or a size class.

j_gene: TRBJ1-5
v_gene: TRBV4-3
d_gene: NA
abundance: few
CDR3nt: TGCGCCAGCAGCCAGGAATTCAATCAGCCCCAGCATTTT
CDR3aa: CASSQEFNQPQHF

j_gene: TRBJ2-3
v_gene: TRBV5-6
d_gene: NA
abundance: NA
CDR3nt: TGTGCCAGCAGCATTGCCACTAGGACAGATACGCAGTATTTT
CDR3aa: CASSIATRTDTQYF

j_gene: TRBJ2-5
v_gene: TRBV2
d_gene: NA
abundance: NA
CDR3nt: TGTGCCAGCAGTGACCTAACTAGTTCGGAGACCCAGTACTTC
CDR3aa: CASSDLTSSETQYF

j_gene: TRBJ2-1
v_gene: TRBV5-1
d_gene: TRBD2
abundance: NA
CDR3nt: TGCGCCAGCAGCCAGGGGACTAGCGGGTCCGGGGATGAGCAGTTCTTC
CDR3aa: CASSQGTSGSGDEQFF

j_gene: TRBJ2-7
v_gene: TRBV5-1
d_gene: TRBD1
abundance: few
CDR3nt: TGCGCCAGCAGCCCGGGACAGAGTAGCTCCTACGAGCAGTACTTC
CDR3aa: CASSPGQSSSYEQYF

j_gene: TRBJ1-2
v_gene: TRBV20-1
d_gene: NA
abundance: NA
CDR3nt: TGCAGTGCCACCCTCGACGGATCGTATGGCTACACCTTC
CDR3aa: CSATLDGSYGYTF

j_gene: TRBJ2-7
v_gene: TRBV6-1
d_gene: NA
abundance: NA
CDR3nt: TGTGCCAGCATCAGTCCAAGGGGGTCCTACGAGCAGTACTTC
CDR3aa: CASISPRGSYEQYF

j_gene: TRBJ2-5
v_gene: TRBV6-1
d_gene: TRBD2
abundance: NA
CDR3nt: TGTGCCAGCAACCCGTCTAGCGGCGAGACCCAGTACTTC
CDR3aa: CASNPSSGETQYF

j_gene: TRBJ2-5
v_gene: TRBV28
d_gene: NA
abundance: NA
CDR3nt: TGTGCCAGCAGTTTTGACGCAGACGAGACCCAGTACTTC
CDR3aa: CASSFDADETQYF

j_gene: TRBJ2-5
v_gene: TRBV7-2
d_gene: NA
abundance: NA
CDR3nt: TGTGCCAGCAGCCCGAGGACTCCCTGCGAGACCCAGTACTTC
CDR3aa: CASSPRTPCETQYF

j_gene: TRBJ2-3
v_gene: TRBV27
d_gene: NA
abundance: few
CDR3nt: TGTGCCAGCAGTTTATCAAACAGCCCCACAGATACGCAGTATTTT
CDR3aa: CASSLSNSPTDTQYF

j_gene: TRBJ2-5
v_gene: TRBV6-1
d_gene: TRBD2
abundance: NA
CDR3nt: TGTGCCAGCAGTATTGGCGGGGGGGCCCCAGAGACCCAGTACTTC
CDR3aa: CASSIGGGAPETQYF

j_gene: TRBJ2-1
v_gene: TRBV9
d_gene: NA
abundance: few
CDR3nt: TGTGCCAGCAGCGACGGGCGCTACTCCTACAATGAGCAGTTCTTC
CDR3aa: CASSDGRYSYNEQFF

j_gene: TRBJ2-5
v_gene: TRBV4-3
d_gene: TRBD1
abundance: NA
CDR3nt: TGCGCCAGCAGCCAAACAGGGGGCTATGAGATCCAGTACTTC
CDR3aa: CASSQTGGYEIQYF

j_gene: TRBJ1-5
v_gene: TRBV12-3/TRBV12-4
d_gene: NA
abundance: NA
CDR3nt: TGTGCCAGCACCTTCGGACGGTCCAATCAGCCCCAGCATTTT
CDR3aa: CASTFGRSNQPQHF

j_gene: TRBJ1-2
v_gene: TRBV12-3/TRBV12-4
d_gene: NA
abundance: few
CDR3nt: TGTGCCAGCAGTTTAGGTTCGGGAATTTACTATGGCTACACCTTC
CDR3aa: CASSLGSGIYYGYTF

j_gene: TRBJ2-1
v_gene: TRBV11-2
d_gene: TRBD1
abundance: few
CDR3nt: TGTGCCAGCAGCCACGGGACAGGCCTACCTTCAAGTGAGCAGTTCTTC
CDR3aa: CASSHGTGLPSSEQFF

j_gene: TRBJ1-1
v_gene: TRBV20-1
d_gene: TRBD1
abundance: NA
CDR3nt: TGCAGTGCTGCTGACCCCAGGGGGCCGGGTGTCACTGAAGCTTTCTTT
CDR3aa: CSAADPRGPGVTEAFF

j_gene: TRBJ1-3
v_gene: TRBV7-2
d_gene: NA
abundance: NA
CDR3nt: TGTGCCAGCAGCGAACAGAGAAACACCATATATTTT
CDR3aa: CASSEQRNTIYF

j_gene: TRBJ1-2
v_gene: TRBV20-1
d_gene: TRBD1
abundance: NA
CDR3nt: TGCAGTGCGAAGGAGACAGGGATTGATGGCTACACCTTC
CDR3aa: CSAKETGIDGYTF

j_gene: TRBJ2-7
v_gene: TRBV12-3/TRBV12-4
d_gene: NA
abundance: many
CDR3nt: TGTGCCAGCAGCAGAAGCGGGCCATCCTACGAGCAGTACTTC
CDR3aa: CASSRSGPSYEQYF

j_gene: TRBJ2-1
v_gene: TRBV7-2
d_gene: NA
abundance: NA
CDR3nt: TGTGCCAGCAGCTTCTTTTTCAATGAGCAGTTCTTC
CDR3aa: CASSFFFNEQFF

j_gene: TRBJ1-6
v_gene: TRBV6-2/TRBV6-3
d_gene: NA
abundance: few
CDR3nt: TGTGCCAGCAGTCAGGACAGCCCTGGGAATTCACCCCTCCACTTT
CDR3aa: CASSQDSPGNSPLHF

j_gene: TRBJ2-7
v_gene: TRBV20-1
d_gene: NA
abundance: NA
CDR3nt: TGCAGTTCCCCGGGCGCTTACGAGCAGTACTTC
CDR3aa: CSSPGAYEQYF

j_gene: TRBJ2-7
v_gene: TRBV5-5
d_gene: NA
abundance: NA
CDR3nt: TGTGCCAGCAGCTCGGACAGTATCCACGAGCAGTACTTC
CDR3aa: CASSSDSIHEQYF

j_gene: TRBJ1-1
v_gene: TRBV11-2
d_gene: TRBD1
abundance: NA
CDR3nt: TGTGCCAGCAGCTCCCGGACAGGGGACTTGGGCACTGAAGCTTTCTTT
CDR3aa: CASSSRTGDLGTEAFF

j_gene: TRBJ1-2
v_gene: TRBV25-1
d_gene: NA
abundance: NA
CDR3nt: TGTGCCAGCAGGGTGAGGGTTTCGGATGGCTACACCTTC
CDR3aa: CASRVRVSDGYTF

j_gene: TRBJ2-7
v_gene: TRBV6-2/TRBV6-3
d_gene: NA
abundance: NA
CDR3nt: TGTGCCAGCATCGAGGAGGGTGGGTTGTGCGAGCAGTACTTC
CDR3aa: CASIEEGGLCEQYF

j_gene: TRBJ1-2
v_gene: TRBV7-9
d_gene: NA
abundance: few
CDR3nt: TGTGCCAGCAGCTTAGCGGGGACATACTATGGCTACACCTTC
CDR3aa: CASSLAGTYYGYTF

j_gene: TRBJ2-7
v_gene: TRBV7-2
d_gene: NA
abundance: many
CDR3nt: TGTGCCAGCAGCCCTGGGGCAGGCGGAACATACGAGCAGTACTTC
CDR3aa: CASSPGAGGTYEQYF

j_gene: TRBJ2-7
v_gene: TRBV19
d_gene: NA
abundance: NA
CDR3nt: TGTGCCAGCAAAGGGCGGGACCGCCCCTACGAGCAGTACTTC
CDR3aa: CASKGRDRPYEQYF

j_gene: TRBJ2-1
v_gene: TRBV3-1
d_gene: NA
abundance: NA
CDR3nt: TGTGCCAGCTCGAGGGGGGCGACCTACAATGAGCAGTTCTTC
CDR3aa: CASSRGATYNEQFF

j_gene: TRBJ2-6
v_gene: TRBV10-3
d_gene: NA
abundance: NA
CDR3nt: TGTGCCATCAGTGAAGTAGGGACCGGGGCCAACGTCCTGACTTTC
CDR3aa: CAISEVGTGANVLTF

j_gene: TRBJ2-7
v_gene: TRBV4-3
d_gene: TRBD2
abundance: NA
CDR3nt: TGCGCCAGCAGTCCTAGCGGGGGGGCCATGGGCGAGCAGTACTTC
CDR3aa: CASSPSGGAMGEQYF

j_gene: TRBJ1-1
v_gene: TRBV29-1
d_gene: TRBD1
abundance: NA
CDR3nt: TGCAGCGCTCTGACAGGGGAAATGAACACTGAAGCTTTCTTT
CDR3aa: CSALTGEMNTEAFF

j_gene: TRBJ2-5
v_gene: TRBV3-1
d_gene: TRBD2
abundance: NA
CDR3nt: TGTGCCAGCAGCCAAGGGGTAGCGGGTCTCCAGGAGACCCAGTACTTC
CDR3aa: CASSQGVAGLQETQYF

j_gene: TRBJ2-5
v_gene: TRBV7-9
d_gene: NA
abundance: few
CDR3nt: TGTGCCAGCAGCTTACAGGTGACCCAGTACTTC
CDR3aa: CASSLQVTQYF

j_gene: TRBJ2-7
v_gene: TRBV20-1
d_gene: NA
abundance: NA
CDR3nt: TGCAGTGCTAGAGATCGCTTCTCCTGGGACGGCGACTACGAGCAGTACTTC
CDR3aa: CSARDRFSWDGDYEQYF

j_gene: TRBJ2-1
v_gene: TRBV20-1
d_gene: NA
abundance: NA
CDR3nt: TGCAGTGCTAGAGATCCGACAGCGTCGGGCTCCTACAATGAGCAGTTCTTC
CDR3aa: CSARDPTASGSYNEQFF

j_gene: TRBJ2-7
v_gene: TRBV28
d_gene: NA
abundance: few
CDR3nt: TGTGCCAGCAGTTTACAGGCAGGGGTGTACGAGCAGTACTTC
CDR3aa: CASSLQAGVYEQYF

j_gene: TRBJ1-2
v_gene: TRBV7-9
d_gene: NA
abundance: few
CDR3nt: TGTGCCAGCAGCTTAGAACAGGGAATGAGGGGCTACACCTTC
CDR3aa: CASSLEQGMRGYTF

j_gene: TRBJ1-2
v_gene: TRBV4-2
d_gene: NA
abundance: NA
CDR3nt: TGTGCCAGCAGCCAAGATAAGGGCTCTTTCTATGGCTACACCTTC
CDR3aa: CASSQDKGSFYGYTF

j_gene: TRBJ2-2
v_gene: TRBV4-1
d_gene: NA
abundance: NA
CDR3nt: TGCGCCAGCAGCGCTCCCCGGGGGAGCGGGGAGCTGTTTTTT
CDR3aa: CASSAPRGSGELFF

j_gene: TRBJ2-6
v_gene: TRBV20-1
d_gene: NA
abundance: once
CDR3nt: TGCAGTGCTAGAGAGGGCAGCGTCTCTGGGGCCAACGTCCTGACTTTC
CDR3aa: CSAREGSVSGANVLTF

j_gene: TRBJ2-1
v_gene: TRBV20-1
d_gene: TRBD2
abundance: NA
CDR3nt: TGCAGTGCTAGACTGGGACTAGCGGAAAACCAAGCTACATACAATGAGCAGTTCTTC
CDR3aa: CSARLGLAENQATYNEQFF

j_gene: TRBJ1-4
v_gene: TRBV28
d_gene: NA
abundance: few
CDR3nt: TGTGCCAGCAGCCCTCTAGTAGGTGCAAAAGCTGGAAAACTGTTTTTT
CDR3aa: CASSPLVGAKAGKLFF

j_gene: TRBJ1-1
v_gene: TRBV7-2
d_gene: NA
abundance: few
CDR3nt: TGTGCCAGCAGCTTAGCCCCTGTCACTGAAGCTTTCTTT
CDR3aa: CASSLAPVTEAFF

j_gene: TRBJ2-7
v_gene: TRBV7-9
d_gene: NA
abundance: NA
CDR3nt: TGTGCCAGCGATTGGGACCAAAGGAAGATCCAGTACTTC
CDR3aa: CASDWDQRKIQYF

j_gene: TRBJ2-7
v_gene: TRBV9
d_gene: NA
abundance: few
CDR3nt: TGTGCCAGCAGCCCCACCGGGACGGTAACCTACGAGCAGTACTTC
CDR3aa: CASSPTGTVTYEQYF

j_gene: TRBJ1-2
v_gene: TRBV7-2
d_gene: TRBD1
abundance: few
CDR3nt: TGTGCCAGCAGCGGCCGGGACAGCAACTATGGCTACACCTTC
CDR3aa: CASSGRDSNYGYTF

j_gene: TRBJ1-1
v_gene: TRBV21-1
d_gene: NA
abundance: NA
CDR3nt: TGTGCCAGCAGCCCCTTCGGGCAACCGATGAACACTGAAGCTTTCTTT
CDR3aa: CASSPFGQPMNTEAFF

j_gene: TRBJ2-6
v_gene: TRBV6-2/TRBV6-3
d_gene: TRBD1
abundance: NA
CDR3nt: TGTGCCAGCAGTTACACCCGGGACAGTCCCTCTGGGGCCAACGTCCTGACTTTC
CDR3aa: CASSYTRDSPSGANVLTF

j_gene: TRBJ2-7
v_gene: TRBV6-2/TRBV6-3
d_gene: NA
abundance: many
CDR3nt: TGTGCCAGCAGTTACACCGCGGGTGGACACGAGCAGTACTTC
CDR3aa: CASSYTAGGHEQYF

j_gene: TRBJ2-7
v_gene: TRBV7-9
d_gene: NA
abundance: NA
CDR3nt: TGTGCCAGCAGCTATCCTCCGGGGCGTTTCTTCGAGCAGTACTTC
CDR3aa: CASSYPPGRFFEQYF

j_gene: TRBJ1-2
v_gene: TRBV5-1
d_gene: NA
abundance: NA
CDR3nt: TGCGCCAGCAGCTCGGGTTTGGGAACCCTAGGGATTGGCTACACCTTC
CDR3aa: CASSSGLGTLGIGYTF